This is a list of T cell receptor beta chains from one sample in a study of T-cell memory formation after mild COVID-19. TCRdb itself ran the 5' RACE reads through MiXCR, one entry per CDR3 protein. The sample has more than 350,000 distinct CDR3 sequences, 16% seen once. The sequenced sample consisted of PBMCs or a T cell subset sorted from them (not recorded which). All receptors derive from a man younger than 30 who had mild COVID-19 (a few samples of this study predate the infection). Cell type and time point are not known. Each CDR3 is given without its conserved first and last residue. A D gene is named only where the DNA matches it firmly.

j_gene,v_gene,len,d_gene,CDR3aa
TRBJ1-1,TRBV20-1,9,-,SGQGRTEAF
TRBJ1-2,TRBV7-9,11,-,ASSLPGPHGYT
TRBJ2-7,TRBV6-2/TRBV6-3,11,TRBD1,ASRPRQGYEQY
TRBJ1-4,TRBV6-5,14,TRBD1,ASSYVSTGGTEKLF
TRBJ2-5,TRBV2,15,-,ASRSRVLSSLQETQY
TRBJ2-7,TRBV12-3/TRBV12-4,13,TRBD1,ASTTGQLSSYEQY
TRBJ2-3,TRBV5-1,16,TRBD2,ASSSTPGLADSTDTQY
TRBJ2-5,TRBV7-9,11,-,ASTDLWAETQY
TRBJ2-3,TRBV28,10,-,ASRLTTGPQY
TRBJ2-4,TRBV9,11,-,ASSAETAIIQY
TRBJ1-5,TRBV28,15,-,ASSPSHLRVRRQPQH
TRBJ2-1,TRBV27,10,-,ASSGGRDEQF
TRBJ2-1,TRBV7-9,13,TRBD1,ASSSLAGTVSEQF
TRBJ2-5,TRBV7-2,14,-,ASSLEGYHRQETQY
TRBJ1-1,TRBV7-2,13,-,ASSLVSQLNTEAF
TRBJ2-1,TRBV7-6,10,-,ASSLGVAEQF